This TCR beta chain was sequenced during a study of blood T cell repertoires in COVID-19. Overall study context: Samples representing acute and convalescent COVID-19 were sourced from the United States, Italy and Spain. Nucleic acid was either cDNA or gDNA, and it came from T cells, B-cell-depleted T cells, or PBMCs.

This clone occurred once. As handled by the study authors: Reference gene primer amplification gave nucleated cell count estimates. The data were produced by immunoSEQ multiplex PCR, yet TCRdb's version contains in-frame clones alone and is incomplete. V, J and clone size derive from that table, while D and trimming were established from the DNA sequence. The repertoire holds 95,000 to 100,000 clones, with about 90% as singletons. Sequencing input: peripheral blood. This TCR was recovered from a man in his forties or fifties with acute or convalescent COVID-19.

The DNA of the CDR3 is TGTGCCAACCCTGGACAGCACGATGGCTACACCTTC. It codes for CANPGQHDGYTF. The chain carries TRBV6-5 and TRBJ1-2, with a possible D match to TRBD1 (6 bases). The germline V gene encodes CDR1 MNHEY and CDR2 SVGAGI. This CDR3 spans 12 amino acids. Trimming left V 10 bases short and J 6 bases short, with 15 bases between.